Below are 25 T cell receptor beta chains sequenced from a single sample in a study of blood T cell repertoires in COVID-19. Measured with immunoSEQ multiplex PCR; TCRdb has only the in-frame clones, and not every one. Among tens of thousands of clones listed, about 81% were seen once. The source material was peripheral blood. The receptors shown here come from a woman older than 75 with acute or convalescent COVID-19.

The J gene is TRBJ2-7, the V gene TRBV10-3; possibly TRBD1 for D (6 bases). Trimming cost V 2 bases and J 4 bases, with 9 bases left between them. The CDR3 contains 13 residues. Germline V gene lookup returns CDR1 ENHRY and CDR2 SYGVKD. The chain's CDR3 is CAISEITGYEQYF. The CDR3 DNA sequence: TGTGCCATCAGTGAGATTACAGGGTACGAGCAGTACTTC.

The chain has TRBV19 and TRBJ1-1; 8 positions match TRBD1. The length of the CDR3 is 14 residues. The junction had 2 bases not matched to a gene; V was cut back by 4 bases and J by 1 base. Looked up from germline, CDR1 is LNHDA and CDR2 is SQIVND (reference sequence). The CDR3 loop reads CASSRDRWNTEAFF. Here the CDR3 DNA reads TGTGCCAGTAGTAGGGACAGGTGGAACACTGAAGCTTTCTTT.

The CDR3 DNA reads as TGTGCCAGCAGCCAAATCGTATCAGGGGAGGGTGAAGCTTTCTTT. Translated: CASSQIVSGEGEAFF. The chain uses TRBV3-1 (or the pseudogene TRBV3-2) and TRBJ1-1, with D possibly matching TRBD1 (6 bases). The V end was cut by 2 bases, the J end by 7 bases, with 17 bases between. The germline gives CDR1 LGHDT, CDR2 YNNKEL (reference sequence). CDR3 size: 15 residues.

The chain links TRBV11-2 to TRBJ2-3; TRBD2 matches 14 bases. This CDR3 has 16 amino acids. The V gene's germline CDR1 is SGHAT and CDR2 FQNNGV. J gave up 6 bases and V 5 bases, and 7 bases lay outside the gene matches. CDR3 in DNA: TGTGCCAGCAGCCTACGACTAGCGGGAGGGGGGGATACGCAGTATTTT. Its protein is CASSLRLAGGGDTQYF.

This rearrangement joins TRBV27 to TRBJ2-7; 7 bases are shared with TRBD1. V shed 6 bases and J 1 base; nucleotides not matched to a gene: 6. The CDR3 has 14 residues. The germline CDR1 and CDR2 sequences are MNHEY and SMNVEV (reference sequence). CDR3 nucleotide sequence: TGTGCCAGCAGCCCGGGACAGTCATCCTACGAGCAGTACTTC. Its protein product is CASSPGQSSYEQYF.

V and J are TRBV2 and TRBJ2-5, with TRBD2 identical over 12 bases. V was pared by 8 bases and J by 4 bases, with 5 bases of the junction left unmatched. Per germline, CDR1 SNHLY and CDR2 FYNNEI. The CDR3 is made up of 14 amino acids. As DNA, the CDR3 is TGTGCCAGCCTAGCGGGAGGGAGGTCAGAGACCCAGTACTTC. It translates to CASLAGGRSETQYF.

The chain couples TRBV4-3 to TRBJ1-6; no reliable D call. V dropped 4 bases and J dropped 13 bases, with 20 bases sitting between them. Germline values: CDR1 LGHNA, CDR2 YSLEER. This CDR3 has 15 amino acids. Here the CDR3 DNA reads TGCGCCAGCAGCCCCGCCTATACTCCCCCCCGGCCCCTCCACTTT. As protein: CASSPAYTPPRPLHF.

The chain uses TRBV2 and TRBJ1-5; possibly TRBD1 for D (5 bases). The CDR3 covers 14 residues. CDR1 SNHLY and CDR2 FYNNEI come from the germline V gene. The V and J ends lost 3 bases and 3 bases respectively, with 9 bases between them. CDR3 coding DNA: TGTGCCAGCAGTGATTGGGGGGACAATCAGCCCCAGCATTTT. This encodes CASSDWGDNQPQHF.

V and J are TRBV7-2 and TRBJ2-7; 7 nucleotides agree with TRBD2. Trimming removed 1 base from V and 3 bases from J; junction bases left unmatched: 6. This CDR3 is 15 amino acids long. Germline CDR1 and CDR2: SGHTA and FQGNSA. CDR3 region: CASSLGGEGFYEQYF. CDR3 bases: TGTGCCAGCAGCTTAGGGGGGGAGGGCTTCTACGAGCAGTACTTC.

The chain links TRBV9 to TRBJ1-1; 11 nucleotides agree with TRBD1. The ends lost 4 bases at V and 5 bases at J; junction bases unmatched: 10. Per germline, CDR1 SGDLS and CDR2 YYNGEE. The CDR3 covers 16 residues. CDR3: CASSYRTGGFGTEAFF. The DNA for the CDR3 is TGTGCCAGCAGCTACCGGACAGGGGGCTTCGGGACTGAAGCTTTCTTT.

The chain links TRBV19 to TRBJ2-2, with 13 bases lining up with TRBD2. Trimming removed 6 bases from V and 6 bases from J; junction bases left unmatched: 4. The CDR3 is made up of 15 amino acids. The germline gives CDR1 LNHDA, CDR2 SQIVND (reference sequence). The CDR3 spells CASRTSGRGAGELFF. Written as DNA, the CDR3 is TGTGCCAGTAGAACTAGCGGGAGGGGGGCCGGGGAGCTGTTTTTT.

The J gene is TRBJ2-1, the V gene TRBV7-8, with D tentatively TRBD2 (6 bases). The CDR3 extends over 15 amino acids. V was trimmed by 2 bases and J by 9 bases, leaving 17 bases between them. The germline CDR1 and CDR2 sequences are SGHVS and FQNEAQ. CDR3 region: CASSLRPSEEGEQFF. The CDR3 nucleotides are TGTGCCAGCAGCTTAAGACCTAGCGAAGAAGGTGAGCAGTTCTTC.

The chain carries TRBV20-1 and TRBJ1-2, with a tentative D call TRBD1 (6 bases). V lost 3 bases and J 7 bases, leaving 15 bases between the germline ends. Germline loops: CDR1 DFQATT, CDR2 SNEGSKA (reference sequence). The CDR3 contains 13 residues. CDR3 in amino acids: CSASPGGGFGYTF. In DNA, the CDR3 is TGCAGTGCTAGTCCGGGGGGCGGGTTTGGCTACACCTTC.

The chain employs TRBV5-6 and TRBJ2-1, with 7 bases aligning to TRBD2. V shed 2 bases, J shed 4 bases, and the junction held 12 bases outside the gene matches. Looked up from germline, CDR1 is SGHDT and CDR2 is YYEEEE. The CDR3 sequence is 17 residues long. The CDR3 protein is CASSFKDLAALYNEQFF. As DNA, the CDR3 is TGTGCCAGCAGCTTTAAAGATCTAGCGGCTCTATACAATGAGCAGTTCTTC. The full variable domain, with the rest looked up from reference TRBV5-6 and TRBJ2-1, is DAGVTQSPTHLIKTRGQQVTLRCSPKSGHDTVSWYQQALGQGPQFIFQYYEEEERQRGNFPDRFSGHQFPNYSSELNVNALLLGDSALYLCASSFKDLAALYNEQFFGPGTRLTVL.

The gene calls are TRBV5-6 and TRBJ2-1, with 8 bases aligning to TRBD2. This CDR3 has 15 residues. Germline V gene sequence: CDR1 SGHDT, CDR2 YYEEEE. V dropped 0 bases and J dropped 8; count of bases not matched to a gene: 7. DNA for the CDR3: TGTGCCAGCAGCTTGGCGGGAGGGCCCATGGATGAGCAGTTCTTC. Translating it yields CASSLAGGPMDEQFF.

CDR3 coding DNA: TGTGCCTGGTCCTGGAGCGGGAGGAACACCGGGGAGCTGTTTTTT. Its translation: CAWSWSGRNTGELFF. V usage is TRBV30 and J usage is TRBJ2-2; 8 bases agree with TRBD2. Germline loops: CDR1 GTSNPN, CDR2 SVGIG (reference sequence). Trimming took 5 bases from V and 1 from J; bases not matched to a gene: 6. CDR3 size: 15 residues.

The chain combines TRBV6-4 with TRBJ2-1; TRBD2 agrees at 9 bases. Per the germline V gene, CDR1 is MRHNA and CDR2 is SNTAGT. This CDR3 region has 18 residues. V lost 5 bases and J lost 0; bases outside the gene matches: 11. The CDR3 nucleotides are TGTGCCAGCAGTCTAGCGGGAATCGGTCAGGGCTCCTACAATGAGCAGTTCTTC. Amino acids: CASSLAGIGQGSYNEQFF.

This clone was found once. The chain employs TRBV25-1 and TRBJ2-1, with D perhaps TRBD2 (6 bases). V was shortened by 4 bases and J by 10 bases, with 17 bases between the two germline ends. The CDR3 is made up of 14 amino acids. The germline V gene encodes CDR1 MGHDK and CDR2 SYGVNS. CDR3 nucleotides: TGTGCCAGCAGTGTCTTTGGTGGGCGGGACGAGCAGTTCTTC. Its translation is CASSVFGGRDEQFF.

The sample holds one count of this clone. V usage is TRBV7-3 and J usage is TRBJ2-1, with TRBD2 matching over 14 bases. J was trimmed by 9 bases and V by 5 bases; bases with no gene match: 3. Germline loops: CDR1 SGHTA, CDR2 FQGTGA. The CDR3 covers 14 residues. The chain's CDR3 is CASSPGLAGGEQFF. In DNA form, the CDR3 reads TGTGCCAGCAGCCCAGGACTAGCGGGGGGTGAGCAGTTCTTC.

This chain links TRBV7-2 with TRBJ1-1, with D possibly matching TRBD1 (5 bases). This CDR3 spans 14 amino acids. Trimming removed 4 bases at V and 5 bases at J, with 14 bases between. Germline V gene data show CDR1 as SGHTA and CDR2 as FQGNSA. CDR3 residues: CASSSNWGDTEAFF. CDR3 bases: TGTGCCAGCAGCTCAAATTGGGGGGATACTGAAGCTTTCTTT.

The chain recombines TRBV27 with TRBJ2-7; tentative D call: TRBD2 (6 bases). The CDR3 extends over 17 amino acids. V lost 5 bases, J lost 5 bases, and 25 bases lay in between. Germline-derived CDR1 and CDR2 are MNHEY and SMNVEV (reference sequence). The CDR3 DNA is TGTGCCAGCAGTCCCCTATCGGGACGGGGGAGAAATAACGAGCAGTACTTC. Protein product: CASSPLSGRGRNNEQYF.

The chain links TRBV6-2 or TRBV6-3 to TRBJ2-1; 10 bases map to TRBD2. CDR1 MNHEY and CDR2 SVGEGT come from the germline V gene. The CDR3 totals 17 residues. V was clipped by 0 bases and J by 4 bases; unmatched bases: 6. CDR3 in DNA: TGTGCCAGCAGTTACTCTCCTCTAGCGGGAGTGTACAATGAGCAGTTCTTC. Translation gives CASSYSPLAGVYNEQFF.

V is TRBV5-1 and J is TRBJ2-7, with 8 bases aligning to TRBD1. V was clipped by 1 base and J by 4 bases; unmatched bases: 7. In germline, CDR1 is SGHRS, CDR2 YFSETQ. There are 15 residues in the CDR3. Written as DNA, the CDR3 is TGCGCCAGCAGCTTGAACGGACAGGGAGGATACGAGCAGTACTTC. Translating gives CASSLNGQGGYEQYF.

The CDR3 nucleotides read TGTGCCAGCAGCGTAGGGGGACTATTAGGGGCTGAAGCTTTCTTT. This encodes CASSVGGLLGAEAFF. V and J are TRBV9 and TRBJ1-1; TRBD1 is a possible D gene (5 bases). The V gene's germline CDR1 is SGDLS and CDR2 YYNGEE. With 0 bases removed from V and 6 bases from J, the gap between germline ends came to 15 bases. The CDR3 contains 15 residues.

The CDR3, as DNA: TGTGCCAGCAGCGGAGAGAGGAACATTCAGTACTTC. Translated: CASSGERNIQYF. This rearrangement joins TRBV9 to TRBJ2-4, with D uncertain. Germline CDR1 reads SGDLS; CDR2 reads YYNGEE. V was cut by 3 bases and J by 7 bases, with 8 bases left in between. This CDR3 has 12 amino acids.